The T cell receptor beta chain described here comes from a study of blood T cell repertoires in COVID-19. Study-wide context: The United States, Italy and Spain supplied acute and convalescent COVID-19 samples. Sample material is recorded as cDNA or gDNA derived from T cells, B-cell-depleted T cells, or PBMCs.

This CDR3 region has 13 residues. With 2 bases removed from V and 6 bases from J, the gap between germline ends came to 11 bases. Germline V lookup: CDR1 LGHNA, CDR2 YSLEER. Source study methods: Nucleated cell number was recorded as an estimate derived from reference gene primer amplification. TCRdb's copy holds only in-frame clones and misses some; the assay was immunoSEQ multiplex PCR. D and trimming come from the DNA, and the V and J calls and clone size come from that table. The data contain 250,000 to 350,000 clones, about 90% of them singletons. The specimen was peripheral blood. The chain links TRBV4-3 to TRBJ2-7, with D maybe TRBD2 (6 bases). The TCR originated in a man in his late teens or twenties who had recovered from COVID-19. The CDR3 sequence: CASSQPGGLEQYF. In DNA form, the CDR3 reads TGCGCCAGCAGCCAACCCGGGGGTCTCGAGCAGTACTTC.